A single sample is the source of the 9 T cell receptor beta chains below, sequenced in a study of T cell changes during pregnancy in multiple sclerosis. Profiling relied on immunoSEQ multiplex PCR, and the TCRdb table lists in-frame clones only, not all of them. The data contain roughly 40,000 clones, roughly nine tenths of them singletons. The sequencing used CD4+ T cells from peripheral blood mononuclear cells, collected before pregnancy. The receptors derive from a female donor with multiple sclerosis, enrolled in a pregnancy study.

This chain connects TRBV5-5 to TRBJ1-2; D gene unclear. The germline V and J ends were trimmed by 7 bases and 5 bases, with 18 bases remaining between them. Per the germline V gene, CDR1 is SGHKS and CDR2 is YYEKEE (reference sequence). The CDR3 totals 14 residues. The CDR3 DNA sequence: TGTGCCAGCCTGAAGGATCCAGAGGGATATGGCTACACCTTC. Its translation is CASLKDPEGYGYTF.

The chain recombines TRBV19 with TRBJ1-1; D is unclear. CDR3 length: 13 residues. Per germline, CDR1 LNHDA and CDR2 SQIVND (reference sequence). The V gene lost 7 bases and the J gene lost 6 bases, with 15 bases spanning the gap. CDR3 coding DNA: TGTGCCAGTACCTTGATCCAGGATTCTGAAGCTTTCTTT. This encodes CASTLIQDSEAFF.

CDR3 sequence reads: CASTPTGTVEGYEQYF. The CDR3 nucleotides are TGTGCCAGCACCCCGACGGGGACAGTTGAAGGCTACGAGCAGTACTTC. The chain is built from TRBV6-6 and TRBJ2-7; 7 bases agree with TRBD1. CDR1 and CDR2 from the germline V gene are MNHNY and SVGAGI (reference sequence). The trim removed 7 bases at V and 3 bases at J, leaving 15 bases unmatched. This CDR3 has 16 residues.

The V call is TRBV19, the J call TRBJ2-4; 7 bases are a match to TRBD1. Germline-derived CDR1 and CDR2 are LNHDA and SQIVND (reference sequence). Unmatched junction bases numbered 2, after V lost 6 bases and J lost 0 bases. The CDR3 sequence is 14 residues long. CDR3 sequence reads: CASRQGIAKNIQYF. The DNA of the CDR3 is TGTGCCAGTAGACAGGGGATAGCCAAAAACATTCAGTACTTC.

This clone was seen only a few times. The rearrangement joins TRBV28 to TRBJ1-2, with TRBD1 matching over 8 bases. The junction had 8 bases not matched to a gene; V was cut back by 5 bases and J by 6 bases. This CDR3 contains 14 residues. Germline values: CDR1 MDHEN, CDR2 SYDVKM. The CDR3 DNA is TGTGCCAGCAGTAACGGACAGGGTAGAAATGGCTACACCTTC. This encodes CASSNGQGRNGYTF.

This clone was observed a single time. The chain recombines TRBV29-1 with TRBJ2-1; D possibly corresponds to TRBD2 (6 bases). Germline V lookup: CDR1 SQVTM, CDR2 ANQGSEA. The CDR3 length is 14 residues. The V end lost 3 bases, the J end lost 12 bases, and 21 bases lay between the germline ends. Here the CDR3 reads CSVEPPLGGRRQFF. As DNA, the CDR3 is TGCAGCGTTGAGCCCCCCTTGGGGGGTCGGCGGCAGTTCTTC.

CDR3 region: CASSVRQGGYTF. CDR3 coding DNA: TGTGCCAGCAGTGTTAGACAGGGCGGCTACACCTTC. The chain uses TRBV28 and TRBJ1-2; TRBD1 matches 7 bases. The CDR3 is 12 amino acids. The J segment lost 8 bases and the V segment lost 5 bases, leaving 5 bases of the junction unmatched. CDR1 MDHEN and CDR2 SYDVKM come from the germline V gene.

This clone came up once. The CDR3, as DNA: TGTGCCAGCAGCCTAACGACAGGGGCGAACCAGCCCCAGCATTTT. Translated: CASSLTTGANQPQHF. The chain uses TRBV11-1 and TRBJ1-5; TRBD1 aligns across 8 bases. This CDR3 has 15 amino acids. Germline assignment: CDR1 SGHAT and CDR2 FQDESV (reference sequence). V shed 5 bases and J 7 bases; nucleotides not matched to a gene: 10.

Only one count was recorded for this clone. The chain couples TRBV2 to TRBJ1-2; D ambiguous. The CDR3 runs to 12 residues. Trimming left V 3 bases short and J 4 bases short, with 6 bases between. The germline V gene has CDR1 SNHLY and CDR2 FYNNEI. The CDR3 nucleotides read TGTGCCAGCAGTGACCTTAGCTATGGCTACACCTTC. It encodes CASSDLSYGYTF.